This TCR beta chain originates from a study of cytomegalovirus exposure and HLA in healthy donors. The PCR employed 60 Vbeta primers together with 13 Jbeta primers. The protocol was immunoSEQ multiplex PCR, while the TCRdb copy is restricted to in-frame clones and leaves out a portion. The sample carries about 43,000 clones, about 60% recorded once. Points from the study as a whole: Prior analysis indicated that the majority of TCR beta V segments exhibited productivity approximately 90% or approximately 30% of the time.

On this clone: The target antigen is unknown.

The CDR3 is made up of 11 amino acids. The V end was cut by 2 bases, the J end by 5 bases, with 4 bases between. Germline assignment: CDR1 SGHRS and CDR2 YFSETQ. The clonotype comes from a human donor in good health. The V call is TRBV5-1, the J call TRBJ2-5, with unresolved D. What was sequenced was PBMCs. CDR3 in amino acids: CASSLRETQYF. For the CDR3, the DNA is TGCGCCAGCAGCTTACGGGAGACCCAGTACTTC.